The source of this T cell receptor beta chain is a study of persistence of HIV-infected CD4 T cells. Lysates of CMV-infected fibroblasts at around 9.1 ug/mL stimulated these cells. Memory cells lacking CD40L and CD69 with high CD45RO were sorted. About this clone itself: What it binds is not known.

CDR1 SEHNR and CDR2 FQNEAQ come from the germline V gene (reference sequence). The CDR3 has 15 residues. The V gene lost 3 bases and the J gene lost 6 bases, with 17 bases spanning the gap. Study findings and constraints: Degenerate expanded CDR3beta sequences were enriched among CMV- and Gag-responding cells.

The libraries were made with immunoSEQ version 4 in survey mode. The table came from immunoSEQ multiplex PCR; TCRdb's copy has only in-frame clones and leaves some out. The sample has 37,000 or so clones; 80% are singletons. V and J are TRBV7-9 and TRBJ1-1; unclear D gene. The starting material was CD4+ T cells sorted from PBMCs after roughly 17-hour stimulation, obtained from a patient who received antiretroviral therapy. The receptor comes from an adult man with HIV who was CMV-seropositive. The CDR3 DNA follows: TGTGCCAGCAGCTTCCGGGTCAACGGCGCGTCTGAAGCTTTCTTT. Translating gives CASSFRVNGASEAFF.